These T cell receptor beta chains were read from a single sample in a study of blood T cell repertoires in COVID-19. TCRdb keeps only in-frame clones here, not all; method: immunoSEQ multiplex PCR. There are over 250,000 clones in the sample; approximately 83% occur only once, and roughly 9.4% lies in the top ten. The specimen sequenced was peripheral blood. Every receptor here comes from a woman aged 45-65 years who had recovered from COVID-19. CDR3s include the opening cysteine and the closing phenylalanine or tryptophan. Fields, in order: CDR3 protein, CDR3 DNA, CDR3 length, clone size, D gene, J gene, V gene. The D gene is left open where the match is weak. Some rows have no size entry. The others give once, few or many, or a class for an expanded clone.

CDR3 protein: CASSYQGASYNSPLHF
CDR3 DNA: TGTGCCAGCAGCTACCAGGGGGCTTCCTATAATTCACCCCTCCACTTT
CDR3 length: 16
clone size: .
D gene: TRBD1
J gene: TRBJ1-6
V gene: TRBV7-8

CDR3 protein: CASSFGVTNEKLFF
CDR3 DNA: TGTGCCAGCAGCTTCGGAGTAACTAATGAAAAACTGTTTTTT
CDR3 length: 14
clone size: .
D gene: .
J gene: TRBJ1-4
V gene: TRBV5-6

CDR3 protein: CASSLGQLYEQYF
CDR3 DNA: TGTGCCAGTAGTTTAGGGCAACTCTACGAGCAGTACTTC
CDR3 length: 13
clone size: .
D gene: .
J gene: TRBJ2-7
V gene: TRBV28

CDR3 protein: CATGRNQPQHF
CDR3 DNA: TGTGCGACAGGGAGGAATCAGCCCCAGCATTTT
CDR3 length: 11
clone size: .
D gene: TRBD1
J gene: TRBJ1-5
V gene: TRBV19

CDR3 protein: CASSPLGQISGNTIYF
CDR3 DNA: TGTGCCAGCAGTCCGTTAGGACAGATCTCTGGAAACACCATATATTTT
CDR3 length: 16
clone size: once
D gene: .
J gene: TRBJ1-3
V gene: TRBV28

CDR3 protein: CASSLSGLGGNEQFF
CDR3 DNA: TGTGCCAGCAGTTTATCGGGCCTGGGGGGAAATGAGCAGTTCTTC
CDR3 length: 15
clone size: .
D gene: .
J gene: TRBJ2-1
V gene: TRBV27

CDR3 protein: CASSRWGGSSTDTQYF
CDR3 DNA: TGTGCCAGCTCTAGATGGGGAGGTTCCAGCACAGATACGCAGTATTTT
CDR3 length: 16
clone size: .
D gene: .
J gene: TRBJ2-3
V gene: TRBV27

CDR3 protein: CASSIGQGPDTQYF
CDR3 DNA: TGTGCCAGTAGTATCGGACAGGGCCCCGATACGCAGTATTTT
CDR3 length: 14
clone size: .
D gene: TRBD1
J gene: TRBJ2-3
V gene: TRBV19

CDR3 protein: CASSPGTSDSPFF
CDR3 DNA: TGTGCCAGCAGCCCCGGGACTAGTGATTCGCCGTTCTTC
CDR3 length: 13
clone size: .
D gene: TRBD2
J gene: TRBJ2-1
V gene: TRBV7-7

CDR3 protein: CASSSRTPQGTQPQHF
CDR3 DNA: TGTGCCAGCAGTTCCCGGACCCCGCAGGGAACTCAGCCCCAGCATTTT
CDR3 length: 16
clone size: .
D gene: .
J gene: TRBJ1-5
V gene: TRBV6-5

CDR3 protein: CASSFSGDEQYF
CDR3 DNA: TGTGCCAGCAGCTTCTCAGGTGACGAGCAGTACTTC
CDR3 length: 12
clone size: .
D gene: .
J gene: TRBJ2-7
V gene: TRBV11-2

CDR3 protein: CASSLGGSSNQPQHF
CDR3 DNA: TGTGCCAGCAGCTTGGGGGGCAGTAGCAATCAGCCCCAGCATTTT
CDR3 length: 15
clone size: .
D gene: .
J gene: TRBJ1-5
V gene: TRBV5-6

CDR3 protein: CASRVAGAPEAFF
CDR3 DNA: TGTGCCAGTAGGGTAGCGGGGGCCCCGGAGGCGTTCTTC
CDR3 length: 13
clone size: .
D gene: TRBD2
J gene: TRBJ2-1
V gene: TRBV19

CDR3 protein: CASRPRTGPHGYTF
CDR3 DNA: TGTGCCAGCAGACCTAGGACAGGGCCCCATGGCTACACCTTC
CDR3 length: 14
clone size: .
D gene: TRBD1
J gene: TRBJ1-2
V gene: TRBV6-2/TRBV6-3

CDR3 protein: CASSFGLAGGTQYF
CDR3 DNA: TGTGCCAGCAGCTTCGGACTAGCGGGGGGTACGCAGTATTTT
CDR3 length: 14
clone size: .
D gene: TRBD2
J gene: TRBJ2-3
V gene: TRBV3-1/TRBV3-2

CDR3 protein: CASRAGTGVNTQYF
CDR3 DNA: TGTGCCAGCAGGGCCGGGACAGGGGTTAATACGCAGTATTTT
CDR3 length: 14
clone size: .
D gene: TRBD1
J gene: TRBJ2-3
V gene: TRBV2

CDR3 protein: CASSSLPGLAGGEQFF
CDR3 DNA: TGTGCCAGCAGTTCACTCCCGGGACTAGCGGGGGGGGAGCAGTTCTTC
CDR3 length: 16
clone size: .
D gene: TRBD2
J gene: TRBJ2-1
V gene: TRBV28

CDR3 protein: CASSVALGRGGQETQYF
CDR3 DNA: TGTGCCAGCAGTGTGGCCCTGGGGCGGGGGGGTCAAGAGACCCAGTACTTC
CDR3 length: 17
clone size: .
D gene: TRBD2
J gene: TRBJ2-5
V gene: TRBV28

CDR3 protein: CASSLSASGTGQYF
CDR3 DNA: TGTGCCAGCAGCTTGTCGGCTAGCGGTACGGGGCAGTATTTT
CDR3 length: 14
clone size: few
D gene: TRBD2
J gene: TRBJ2-3
V gene: TRBV5-4

CDR3 protein: CASSPQRDSYNEQFF
CDR3 DNA: TGTGCCAGTAGTCCCCAGCGGGACTCCTACAATGAGCAGTTCTTC
CDR3 length: 15
clone size: .
D gene: TRBD2
J gene: TRBJ2-1
V gene: TRBV19

CDR3 protein: CALERGNTGELFF
CDR3 DNA: TGTGCCCTGGAACGGGGGAACACCGGGGAGCTGTTTTTT
CDR3 length: 13
clone size: .
D gene: .
J gene: TRBJ2-2
V gene: TRBV30

CDR3 protein: CASSAGRFIDTQYF
CDR3 DNA: TGTGCCAGCTCTGCAGGGAGGTTTATAGATACGCAGTATTTT
CDR3 length: 14
clone size: .
D gene: .
J gene: TRBJ2-3
V gene: TRBV28

CDR3 protein: CASSPMGGPSGNTIYF
CDR3 DNA: TGTGCCAGCTCGCCGATGGGGGGTCCCTCTGGAAACACCATATATTTT
CDR3 length: 16
clone size: .
D gene: .
J gene: TRBJ1-3
V gene: TRBV18

CDR3 protein: CASSLEGWEAFF
CDR3 DNA: TGTGCCAGCAGCTTAGAGGGGTGGGAAGCTTTCTTT
CDR3 length: 12
clone size: .
D gene: .
J gene: TRBJ1-1
V gene: TRBV7-9

CDR3 protein: CASRASSGRVDTQYF
CDR3 DNA: TGTGCCAGCAGGGCCTCTAGCGGGAGAGTAGATACGCAGTATTTT
CDR3 length: 15
clone size: once
D gene: TRBD2
J gene: TRBJ2-3
V gene: TRBV11-2

CDR3 protein: CASSIYSGGSYEQYF
CDR3 DNA: TGTGCCAGTAGTATATATAGCGGGGGCTCCTACGAGCAGTACTTC
CDR3 length: 15
clone size: .
D gene: TRBD2
J gene: TRBJ2-7
V gene: TRBV19

CDR3 protein: CASSLNGYASQPQHF
CDR3 DNA: TGTGCCAGCAGTTTAAACGGGTATGCCAGTCAGCCCCAGCATTTT
CDR3 length: 15
clone size: .
D gene: .
J gene: TRBJ1-5
V gene: TRBV28

CDR3 protein: CASSPWDSYEQYF
CDR3 DNA: TGTGCCAGTAGTCCCTGGGACAGCTACGAGCAGTACTTC
CDR3 length: 13
clone size: .
D gene: TRBD1
J gene: TRBJ2-7
V gene: TRBV19

CDR3 protein: CASSQASSGGETYEQYF
CDR3 DNA: TGTGCCAGCAGCCAAGCCTCAAGCGGGGGGGAAACCTACGAGCAGTACTTC
CDR3 length: 17
clone size: .
D gene: TRBD2
J gene: TRBJ2-7
V gene: TRBV3-1/TRBV3-2